The next 26 T cell receptor beta chains were all read from a single sample in a study of T cell changes during pregnancy in multiple sclerosis. The repertoire was sequenced with immunoSEQ multiplex PCR; TCRdb's copy has only in-frame clones and lacks some. The profile shows around 60,000 clones, about nine tenths of them singletons. The sample in question was peripheral blood, obtained in the first trimester of pregnancy. Every receptor here comes from a female donor with multiple sclerosis, enrolled in a pregnancy study.

The V call is TRBV5-1, the J call TRBJ2-3, with 7 bases that match TRBD1. With 7 bases clipped from V and 1 base from J, the junction kept 6 bases outside the gene matches. The CDR3 covers 14 residues. Germline V gives CDR1 SGHRS, CDR2 YFSETQ. The CDR3 bases are TGCGCCAGCGGAAGGACAGGACGCACAGATACGCAGTATTTT. Amino acid sequence: CASGRTGRTDTQYF.

This chain uses TRBV5-4 with TRBJ1-2, with 8 bases aligning to TRBD1. The V and J ends lost 4 bases and 4 bases, in that order; junction bases with no gene match: 12. The CDR3 spans 16 residues. Germline CDR1 is SGHNT and CDR2 is YYREEE (reference sequence). CDR3 in amino acids: CASSGGRTGTGYGYTF. CDR3 nucleotides: TGTGCCAGCAGCGGGGGGAGAACCGGGACAGGCTATGGCTACACCTTC.

Points on this clone: Other DNA sequences of this sample code for an identical CDR3. The rearrangement uses TRBV19 and TRBJ1-1; D is perhaps TRBD1 (6 bases). The CDR3 runs to 13 residues. In germline, CDR1 is LNHDA, CDR2 SQIVND (reference sequence). V shed 6 bases and J shed 1 base, with 9 bases lying between them. CDR3 DNA: TGTGCCAGTAGGAGAGGGGGGAACACTGAAGCTTTCTTT. Amino acid sequence: CASRRGGNTEAFF.

This clone has only one observation. The rearrangement links TRBV6-5 to TRBJ1-5; weak D call: TRBD1 (6 bases). The CDR3 consists of 16 residues. Trimming removed 4 bases at V and 5 bases at J, with 18 bases between. Germline CDR1 MNHEY, CDR2 SVGAGI. Here the CDR3 reads CASSLWGGAGDQPQHF. CDR3 nucleotide sequence: TGTGCCAGCAGTTTATGGGGGGGCGCGGGGGATCAGCCCCAGCATTTT.

J is TRBJ2-1 and V is TRBV7-2; TRBD2 is a possible D gene (5 bases). This CDR3 comprises 16 residues. V gave up 5 bases and J gave up 2 bases, with 16 bases separating them. The V gene's germline CDR1 is SGHTA and CDR2 FQGNSA. This chain's CDR3 is CASSPGVVATYNEQFF. The CDR3, as DNA: TGTGCCAGCAGCCCTGGGGTAGTAGCGACCTACAATGAGCAGTTCTTC. The whole variable domain, filled in from reference TRBV7-2 and TRBJ2-1, reads GAGVSQSPSNKVTEKGKDVELRCDPISGHTALYWYRQSLGQGLEFLIYFQGNSAPDKSGLPSDRFSAERTGGSVSTLTIQRTQQEDSAVYLCASSPGVVATYNEQFFGPGTRLTVL.

V and J are TRBV6-1 and TRBJ2-7; TRBD1 agrees at 7 bases. CDR3 length: 15 amino acids. Germline V gives CDR1 MNHNS, CDR2 SASEGT. The V and J ends lost 0 bases and 2 bases, in that order; junction bases with no gene match: 4. CDR3 loop: CASSEAGTDTYEQYF. The CDR3 DNA follows: TGTGCCAGCAGTGAAGCTGGGACAGACACCTACGAGCAGTACTTC.

The genes are TRBV11-1 and TRBJ2-7, with 8 bases that match TRBD2. CDR1 and CDR2 (germline): SGHAT, FQDESV (reference sequence). The CDR3 spans 15 residues. The V segment lost 1 base and the J segment 0 bases; nucleotides outside the gene matches: 2. This CDR3 reads CASSLELADSYEQYF. CDR3 nucleotide sequence: TGTGCCAGCAGCTTAGAACTAGCGGACTCCTACGAGCAGTACTTC.

Here the CDR3 DNA reads TGTGCCATCAGTGAGTCTGGGGGACAGACCTACGAGCAGTACTTC. This codes for CAISESGGQTYEQYF. The rearrangement links TRBV10-3 to TRBJ2-7; TRBD1 matches 7 bases. Germline CDR1 reads ENHRY; CDR2 reads SYGVKD. The trim removed 0 bases at V and 2 bases at J, leaving 4 bases unmatched. This CDR3 is 15 amino acids long.

The J gene is TRBJ2-1, the V gene TRBV7-3; 11 bases are a match to TRBD2. The CDR3 covers 15 residues. CDR1 is SGHTA and CDR2 is FQGTGA in the germline V gene. The V segment lost 5 bases and the J segment 6 bases; nucleotides outside the gene matches: 6. This chain's CDR3 is CASSNLAGGGNEQFF. CDR3 DNA: TGTGCCAGCAGCAATCTAGCGGGGGGCGGCAATGAGCAGTTCTTC.

The chain joins TRBV6-1 to TRBJ1-1; D may be TRBD1 (6 bases). Germline-derived CDR1 and CDR2 are MNHNS and SASEGT. Deletions cut 4 bases from V and 0 bases from J, with 18 bases between. The CDR3 has 17 amino acids. CDR3 in DNA: TGTGCCAGCAGTGTCGATGGGGGCCGCAACCTGAACACTGAAGCTTTCTTT. This translates into CASSVDGGRNLNTEAFF.

This sequence joins TRBV21-1 and TRBJ1-2; the table assigns TRBD1, which was not confirmed against the DNA. TRBV21-1 is a known pseudogene. This CDR3 is 14 amino acids long. The CDR3 DNA reads TGTGCCAGCAGCAATACAACAGGTCACTATGGCTACACCTTC. Encoded protein: CASSNTTGHYGYTF.

The table lists this clone with a few counts. The chain combines TRBV5-5 with TRBJ1-5; D unclear. This CDR3 is 15 amino acids long. Germline lookup yields CDR1 SGHKS and CDR2 YYEKEE (reference sequence). The germline V and J ends were trimmed by 3 bases and 4 bases, with 14 bases remaining between them. CDR3 protein: CASSWVAGSNQPQHF. Written as DNA, the CDR3 is TGTGCCAGCAGCTGGGTTGCGGGTTCTAATCAGCCCCAGCATTTT.

The gene calls are TRBV5-6 and TRBJ2-7; weak D call: TRBD1 (5 bases). This CDR3 spans 14 amino acids. CDR1 and CDR2 (germline): SGHDT, YYEEEE. V was trimmed by 4 bases and J by 3 bases, leaving 14 bases between them. The chain's CDR3 is CASSPQDKFYEQYF. CDR3 sequence (DNA): TGTGCCAGCAGCCCCCAGGACAAATTCTACGAGCAGTACTTC.

This sequence joins TRBV7-9 and TRBJ1-1; D might be TRBD1 (5 bases). The V end lost 2 bases, the J end lost 4 bases, and 8 bases lay between the germline ends. The V gene's germline CDR1 is SEHNR and CDR2 FQNEAQ (reference sequence). This CDR3 has 13 amino acids. The CDR3 sequence: CASSLTTATEAFF. For the CDR3, the DNA is TGTGCCAGCAGCTTAACGACAGCCACTGAAGCTTTCTTT.

The chain links TRBV11-3 to TRBJ1-2; no firm D call. CDR3 size: 17 residues. CDR1 is SGHNT and CDR2 is YENEEA in the germline V gene. V shed 0 bases and J shed 0 bases, with 14 bases lying between them. CDR3 DNA sequence: TGTGCCAGCAGCTTAGAACACCCCACCTCCACTAACTATGGCTACACCTTC. Its translation is CASSLEHPTSTNYGYTF.

Only one count was recorded for this clone. The CDR3 is CASSQGDNGYEQYF. The CDR3 DNA reads TGTGCCAGCAGTCAGGGGGATAATGGCTACGAGCAGTACTTC. This chain links TRBV27 with TRBJ2-7; 7 nucleotides line up with TRBD1. From germline, CDR1 is MNHEY and CDR2 SMNVEV (reference sequence). Losses at the gene ends were 5 bases for V and 3 bases for J; bases not matched to a gene: 7. The CDR3 contains 14 residues.

The chain recombines TRBV6-4 with TRBJ2-5; 11 nucleotides line up with TRBD2. This CDR3 has 15 residues. Germline CDR1 and CDR2: MRHNA and SNTAGT. V shed 6 bases, J shed 2 bases, and the junction held 5 bases outside the gene matches. The CDR3 nucleotides read TGTGCCAGCAGCTTCACTAGCGGGGGTCAAGAGACCCAGTACTTC. Translating gives CASSFTSGGQETQYF.

The chain employs TRBV6-5 and TRBJ1-4; D is uncertain. Trimming shortened V by 5 bases and J by 10 bases, and 8 bases separated the two germline ends. CDR1 and CDR2 (germline): MNHEY, SVGAGI. This CDR3 spans 11 amino acids. The CDR3 protein is CASSQTGKLFF. CDR3 DNA sequence: TGTGCCAGCAGTCAAACGGGAAAACTGTTTTTT.

This chain connects TRBV9 to TRBJ2-7; 7 nucleotides agree with TRBD1. Germline-derived CDR1 and CDR2 are SGDLS and YYNGEE. V lost 3 bases and J lost 3; bases outside the gene matches: 9. The CDR3 is made up of 15 amino acids. The CDR3 DNA is TGTGCCAGCAGCGCTACCGGGACAGAAGACTACGAGCAGTACTTC. It specifies CASSATGTEDYEQYF.

The chain employs TRBV19 and TRBJ1-1, with 7 bases lining up with TRBD1. J was trimmed by 3 bases and V by 8 bases; bases with no gene match: 9. The CDR3 extends over 14 amino acids. Per the germline V gene, CDR1 is LNHDA and CDR2 is SQIVND (reference sequence). CDR3 protein: CASSYRGGHTEAFF. Written as DNA, the CDR3 is TGTGCCAGTTCTTACAGGGGCGGACACACTGAAGCTTTCTTT. Full variable domain (rest looked up from reference TRBV19 and TRBJ1-1): DGGITQSPKYLFRKEGQNVTLSCEQNLNHDAMYWYRQDPGQGLRLIYYSQIVNDFQKGDIAEGYSVSREKKESFPLTVTSAQKNPTAFYLCASSYRGGHTEAFFGQGTRLTVV.

This clone has just one count. The J gene is TRBJ1-1, the V gene TRBV29-1, with TRBD1 identical over 8 bases. This CDR3 region has 14 residues. V lost 6 bases, J lost 1 base, and 7 bases stayed unmatched. Germline V CDR1 and CDR2: SQVTM, ANQGSEA. Written as DNA, the CDR3 is TGCAGCGTGCGGACAGGGCCAGCGAACACTGAAGCTTTCTTT. It translates to CSVRTGPANTEAFF.

V usage is TRBV7-9 and J usage is TRBJ2-7, with D uncertain. The CDR3 has 11 residues. Trimming took 5 bases from V and 4 from J, leaving 6 bases between them. The V gene's germline CDR1 is SEHNR and CDR2 FQNEAQ (reference sequence). The CDR3 DNA reads TGTGCCAGCAGCCCGGGTTACGAGCAGTACTTC. Encoded protein: CASSPGYEQYF.

This clone was seen only once. The rearrangement uses TRBV4-2 and TRBJ2-1; 16 bases are a match to TRBD2. Losses at the gene ends were 3 bases for V and 0 bases for J; bases not matched to a gene: 5. The germline CDR1 and CDR2 sequences are LGHNA and YNFKEQ. This CDR3 region has 19 residues. CDR3 loop: CASSHEGLAGGSSYNEQFF. The CDR3 DNA sequence: TGTGCCAGCAGCCACGAGGGACTAGCGGGAGGGAGCTCCTACAATGAGCAGTTCTTC.

As concerns this clone: Its ends do not fully match the called genes, so a read error is possible. The chain links TRBV6-1 to TRBJ1-2; D is possibly TRBD1 (5 bases). The CDR3 consists of 14 residues. Germline CDR1 is MNHNS and CDR2 is SASEGT. In DNA form, the CDR3 reads TGTGCCAGCAGAGAAGGGACTACGGCCTATGGCTACACCTTC. Encoded protein: CASREGTTAYGYTF.

The chain couples TRBV11-2 to TRBJ1-1; tentatively, D is TRBD1 (5 bases). The germline CDR1 and CDR2 sequences are SGHAT and FQNNGV. The CDR3 covers 14 residues. V lost 1 base to trimming and J lost 2 bases, with 8 bases between them. CDR3 DNA: TGTGCCAGCAGCTTAGGACAGTCCAACACTGAAGCTTTCTTT. Translating gives CASSLGQSNTEAFF. The full variable domain, with the rest looked up from reference TRBV11-2 and TRBJ1-1, is EAGVAQSPRYKIIEKRQSVAFWCNPISGHATLYWYQQILGQGPKLLIQFQNNGVVDDSQLPKDRFSAERLKGVDSTLKIQPAKLEDSAVYLCASSLGQSNTEAFFGQGTRLTVV.

V usage is TRBV4-2 and J usage is TRBJ2-7; 7 nucleotides agree with TRBD2. The CDR3 has 16 amino acids. Germline trimming cut 0 bases from V and 3 bases from J; bases unmatched to any gene: 8. From germline, CDR1 is LGHNA and CDR2 YNFKEQ. CDR3 nucleotide sequence: TGTGCCAGCAGCCAAGATCGGGGGGTGGGGGGCTACGAGCAGTACTTC. Translation: CASSQDRGVGGYEQYF.